Each of the 18 T cell receptor beta chains below was sequenced from the same sample in a study of control samples from healthy donors and cancer patients. Clones were sequenced by immunoSEQ multiplex PCR, and TCRdb holds only the in-frame ones, with some missing. The sample carries roughly 86,000 clones, 90% recorded once. The sample was blood. The receptors come from a woman between 18 and 29 years old in good health.

The chain has TRBV6-5 and TRBJ1-2; D remains ambiguous. V dropped 1 base and J dropped 6 bases, with 6 bases sitting between them. Germline V CDR1 and CDR2: MNHEY, SVGAGI. CDR3 size: 12 residues. For the CDR3, the DNA is TGTGCCAGCAGTTACTTGGGGAATGGCTACACCTTC. It is translated as CASSYLGNGYTF.

This clone has just a few counts. In DNA form, the CDR3 reads TGTGCCAGCAGCTTTCTGGGGGCTTATGATTCACCCCTCCACTTT. Its protein is CASSFLGAYDSPLHF. This chain connects TRBV5-5 to TRBJ1-6; a weak D match, TRBD1 (6 bases). CDR3 length equals 15 residues. Deletions cut 2 bases from V and 8 bases from J, with 14 bases between. CDR1 and CDR2 from the germline V gene are SGHKS and YYEKEE (reference sequence).

J is TRBJ1-1 and V is TRBV4-1; possible D gene TRBD1, 5 bases. The germline V and J ends were trimmed by 1 base and 2 bases, with 5 bases remaining between them. The CDR3 loop spans 13 amino acids. The germline gives CDR1 MGHRA, CDR2 YSYEKL. The CDR3 reads CASSQGGNTEAFF. For the CDR3, the DNA is TGCGCCAGCAGCCAAGGGGGCAACACTGAAGCTTTCTTT.

The chain carries TRBV13 and TRBJ2-7; D is uncertain. The CDR3 consists of 12 residues. The germline V gene encodes CDR1 PRHDT and CDR2 FYEKMQ (reference sequence). Trimming cost V 6 bases and J 5 bases, with 11 bases left between them. The CDR3 reads CASRHHPHEQYF. CDR3 coding DNA: TGTGCCAGCAGGCACCACCCCCACGAGCAGTACTTC.

This chain uses TRBV11-2 with TRBJ1-1; 10 nucleotides align to TRBD1. CDR3 length equals 18 residues. V trimming: 0 bases; J trimming: 2 bases; junction bases outside the gene matches: 9. CDR1 is SGHAT, CDR2 FQNNGV, per germline. The CDR3 DNA is TGTGCCAGCAGCTTAGATTTCCGGGACAGGGGCTTCAACACTGAAGCTTTCTTT. Protein: CASSLDFRDRGFNTEAFF.

The V call is TRBV9, the J call TRBJ1-3; 8 bases map to TRBD1. CDR1 and CDR2 (germline): SGDLS, YYNGEE. Trimming at V came to 0 bases and at J to 4 bases, leaving 3 bases not matched to a gene. This CDR3 is 15 amino acids long. The CDR3 bases are TGTGCCAGCAGCGTAGATTGGACAGGGGGAAACACCATATATTTT. It codes for CASSVDWTGGNTIYF.

The chain links TRBV3-1 (or the pseudogene TRBV3-2) to TRBJ1-6, with D hard to call. Germline V gene sequence: CDR1 LGHDT, CDR2 YNNKEL (reference sequence). The V gene lost 0 bases and the J gene lost 10 bases, with 7 bases spanning the gap. The CDR3 loop spans 13 amino acids. The CDR3 region is CASSQEVTSPLHF. The DNA for the CDR3 is TGTGCCAGCAGCCAAGAAGTCACCTCACCCCTCCACTTT.

The V call is TRBV27, the J call TRBJ2-1; possible D gene TRBD2, 5 bases. The CDR3 contains 13 residues. The germline CDR1 and CDR2 sequences are MNHEY and SMNVEV (reference sequence). Trimming pared 1 base from V and 7 bases from J, leaving 8 bases between. Here the CDR3 reads CASSLFQRNEQFF. CDR3 bases: TGTGCCAGCAGTTTATTCCAGCGGAATGAGCAGTTCTTC.

This sequence joins TRBV18 and TRBJ2-3, with D maybe TRBD2 (5 bases). This CDR3 has 13 residues. The V and J ends lost 4 bases and 4 bases respectively, with 9 bases between them. Germline-derived CDR1 and CDR2 are KGHSH and LQKENI. The CDR3 sequence: CASSLQEADTQYF. The DNA of the CDR3 is TGTGCCAGCTCACTGCAGGAGGCAGATACGCAGTATTTT. Variable domain in full (rest from reference TRBV18 and TRBJ2-3): NAGVMQNPRHLVRRRGQEARLRCSPMKGHSHVYWYRQLPEEGLKFMVYLQKENIIDESGMPKERFSAEFPKEGPSILRIQQVVRGDSAAYFCASSLQEADTQYFGPGTRLTVL.

Worth noting for this clone: Other DNA sequences in this sample translate to the same CDR3. The gene calls are TRBV19 and TRBJ2-6; 12 bases map to TRBD1. From germline, CDR1 is LNHDA and CDR2 SQIVND (reference sequence). V shed 6 bases, J shed 0 bases, and the junction held 6 bases outside the gene matches. This CDR3 is built from 18 residues. In DNA form, the CDR3 reads TGTGCCAGTAGCCCCCGGGACAGGGGGCTCTCTGGGGCCAACGTCCTGACTTTC. Protein product: CASSPRDRGLSGANVLTF.

This rearrangement joins TRBV11-2 to TRBJ2-7; 7 bases match TRBD2. V lost 3 bases and J lost 0; bases outside the gene matches: 5. CDR1 and CDR2 (germline): SGHAT, FQNNGV. The CDR3 is made up of 15 amino acids. The CDR3 DNA follows: TGTGCCAGCAGCTTTGCCGGGACTACCTCCTACGAGCAGTACTTC. Translation gives CASSFAGTTSYEQYF.

The CDR3 DNA reads as TGTGCCAGCAGCTTGGCCGGGACAGCCTCTGGAAACACCATATATTTT. Translation gives CASSLAGTASGNTIYF. The gene calls are TRBV5-8 and TRBJ1-3, with 7 bases aligning to TRBD1. V was clipped by 0 bases and J by 0 bases; unmatched bases: 3. Germline lookup yields CDR1 SGHTS and CDR2 YDEGEE. This CDR3 comprises 16 residues.

This chain joins TRBV6-2 or TRBV6-3 and TRBJ2-3; 10 nucleotides align to TRBD2. Per the germline V gene, CDR1 is MNHEY and CDR2 is SVGEGT. With 6 bases clipped from V and 6 bases from J, the junction kept 12 bases outside the gene matches. The CDR3 is made up of 16 amino acids. The CDR3 loop is CASSPITSGTGDTQYF. The DNA for the CDR3 is TGTGCCAGCAGCCCCATAACTAGCGGGACTGGGGATACGCAGTATTTT.

The rearrangement uses TRBV10-3 and TRBJ1-1; D remains ambiguous. Trimming pared 0 bases from V and 7 bases from J, leaving 24 bases between. There are 18 residues in the CDR3. The germline V gene encodes CDR1 ENHRY and CDR2 SYGVKD. The CDR3 nucleotides read TGTGCCATCAGTGAGTCTAATGGCCCACACGAGGGAAGCCTTGAAGCTTTCTTT. Translating gives CAISESNGPHEGSLEAFF.

This clone appeared once. CDR3 in amino acids: CASSQEGISGDYNEQFF. The CDR3 region has the DNA TGTGCCAGCAGCCAAGAAGGAATTAGCGGGGACTACAATGAGCAGTTCTTC. V gene TRBV4-2 combines with J gene TRBJ2-1, with 8 bases fitting TRBD2. The CDR3 has 17 residues. V lost 0 bases to trimming and J lost 3 bases; unmatched junction nucleotides: 7. Germline V gene lookup returns CDR1 LGHNA and CDR2 YNFKEQ.

The genes are TRBV7-9 and TRBJ2-3; TRBD2 aligns across 8 bases. In germline, CDR1 is SEHNR, CDR2 FQNEAQ (reference sequence). The CDR3 is 17 residues long. The V gene end was trimmed by 1 base and the J gene end by 2 bases; junction bases not matched to a gene: 8. This chain's CDR3 is CASSLVLAGVFTDTQYF. CDR3 sequence (DNA): TGTGCCAGCAGCTTAGTTCTAGCGGGCGTATTCACAGATACGCAGTATTTT. Full variable domain (rest looked up from reference TRBV7-9 and TRBJ2-3): DTGVSQNPRHKITKRGQNVTFRCDPISEHNRLYWYRQTLGQGPEFLTYFQNEAQLEKSRLLSDRFSAERPKGSFSTLEIQRTEQGDSAMYLCASSLVLAGVFTDTQYFGPGTRLTVL.

This clone has more than one count but fewer than ten. The chain carries TRBV19 and TRBJ1-1, with D uncertain. The V end was cut by 1 base, the J end by 4 bases, with 22 bases between. Germline V lookup: CDR1 LNHDA, CDR2 SQIVND (reference sequence). This CDR3 is built from 18 residues. This chain's CDR3 is CASSIGSSGILWATEAFF. Written as DNA, the CDR3 is TGTGCCAGTAGTATAGGCAGTAGTGGTATTTTATGGGCCACTGAAGCTTTCTTT. Complete variable domain (other parts from reference TRBV19 and TRBJ1-1): DGGITQSPKYLFRKEGQNVTLSCEQNLNHDAMYWYRQDPGQGLRLIYYSQIVNDFQKGDIAEGYSVSREKKESFPLTVTSAQKNPTAFYLCASSIGSSGILWATEAFFGQGTRLTVV.

The chain joins TRBV2 to TRBJ1-5, with D perhaps TRBD1 (6 bases). V was cut by 4 bases and J by 7 bases, with 11 bases left in between. This CDR3 comprises 13 residues. The germline V gene has CDR1 SNHLY and CDR2 FYNNEI. DNA for the CDR3: TGTGCCAGCAGTGGGTCAGGGGAACAGCCCCAGCATTTT. Translated, it gives CASSGSGEQPQHF.